This T cell receptor beta chain was identified during a study of blood T cell repertoires in COVID-19. Recruitment covered about two dozen US areas and drew participants whose ages spanned about 18 to 100 years. Cohorts were determined from participant-reported clinical history. Original handling: For nucleated cells, counts were estimated from reference gene primer amplification. Assay: immunoSEQ multiplex PCR; the TCRdb copy retains only in-frame clones and omits some. The V and J calls and clone size are taken from that table; D and trimming were inferred from the DNA. Counted here are 400,000 to 550,000 clones, around 90% occurring once; the ten biggest clones make up roughly 1.8%. The CDR3 spans 12 residues. The V and J ends lost 5 bases and 11 bases respectively, with 14 bases between them.

The chain uses TRBV12-3 or TRBV12-4 and TRBJ2-3; tentative D call: TRBD2 (5 bases). What was sequenced was PBMCs or T cells enriched from blood (not recorded which). The source of this sequence is a woman under 30 with acute COVID-19. In nucleotides, the CDR3 is TGTGCCAGCAGTCTTTTGAGGGAATGGCAGTATTTT. Protein sequence: CASSLLREWQYF.